The 21 T cell receptor beta chains presented below share a single source sample, sequenced in a study of blood T cell repertoires in COVID-19. Profiling relied on immunoSEQ multiplex PCR, and the TCRdb table lists in-frame clones only, not all of them. The data contain around 160,000 clones, around 87% of them singletons. The sequenced material came from PBMCs or T cells enriched from blood (not recorded which). These receptors all stem from a woman aged 30 to 39 with acute COVID-19.

CDR3 nucleotides: TGTGCCATCAGTGAGTCTTTTAGAGAAGGCGGGAACACTGAAGCTTTCTTT. This gives the protein CAISESFREGGNTEAFF. The V gene is TRBV10-3, the J gene TRBJ1-1; D uncertain. V shed 0 bases and J shed 1 base, with 15 bases lying between them. The CDR3 totals 17 residues. Germline V CDR1 and CDR2: ENHRY, SYGVKD.

The rearrangement links TRBV20-1 to TRBJ1-1; possibly TRBD1 for D (6 bases). The CDR3 covers 15 residues. The germline V gene has CDR1 DFQATT and CDR2 SNEGSKA (reference sequence). V was shortened by 3 bases and J by 6 bases, with 20 bases between the two germline ends. Here the CDR3 reads CSASRSQGSGSEAFF. Written as DNA, the CDR3 is TGCAGTGCTAGTAGGTCTCAGGGGAGTGGGTCTGAAGCTTTCTTT.

The rearrangement uses TRBV9 and TRBJ2-7, with TRBD2 matching over 10 bases. Germline lookup yields CDR1 SGDLS and CDR2 YYNGEE. V lost 0 bases to trimming and J lost 5 bases; unmatched junction nucleotides: 8. This CDR3 has 16 amino acids. CDR3 DNA sequence: TGTGCCAGCAGCGTAGTGGCTAGCGGGAGTTACCACGAGCAGTACTTC. Its translation is CASSVVASGSYHEQYF.

This chain links TRBV3-1 (or the pseudogene TRBV3-2) with TRBJ2-7; TRBD2 matches 7 bases. CDR3 length equals 17 residues. Germline trimming cut 0 bases from V and 3 bases from J; bases unmatched to any gene: 11. The germline CDR1 and CDR2 sequences are LGHDT and YNNKEL (reference sequence). The CDR3 DNA sequence: TGTGCCAGCAGCCAAGAAACCCTCGCGGGGGTTAGCTACGAGCAGTACTTC. It specifies CASSQETLAGVSYEQYF.

The genes are TRBV30 and TRBJ2-1, with 13 positions matching TRBD2. This CDR3 spans 16 amino acids. Germline loops: CDR1 GTSNPN, CDR2 SVGIG (reference sequence). The trim removed 5 bases at V and 0 bases at J, leaving 4 bases unmatched. The CDR3 sequence is CAWELAGGSSYNEQFF. The CDR3 nucleotides read TGTGCCTGGGAACTAGCGGGAGGGAGCTCCTACAATGAGCAGTTCTTC.

The rearrangement uses TRBV20-1 and TRBJ2-3; 7 nucleotides match TRBD2. Germline V CDR1 and CDR2: DFQATT, SNEGSKA (reference sequence). The CDR3 spans 14 residues. The junction had 5 bases not matched to a gene; V was cut back by 3 bases and J by 2 bases. The CDR3 coding sequence is TGCAGTGCTAGTGGGGGAGGGAACACAGATACGCAGTATTTT. Residues: CSASGGGNTDTQYF.

The V call is TRBV5-8, the J call TRBJ1-2; TRBD1 matches 8 bases. CDR1 and CDR2 from the germline V gene are SGHTS and YDEGEE. CDR3 size: 12 residues. Losses at the gene ends were 5 bases for V and 8 bases for J; bases not matched to a gene: 5. In nucleotides, the CDR3 is TGTGCCAGCAGTGGACAGGGTGGCGGCTACACCTTC. Amino acid sequence: CASSGQGGGYTF. The full variable domain, in which reference TRBV5-8 and TRBJ1-2 provide the parts outside the CDR3, is EAGVTQSPTHLIKTRGQQATLRCSPISGHTSVYWYQQALGLGLQFLLWYDEGEERNRGNFPPRFSGRQFPNYSSELNVNALELEDSALYLCASSGQGGGYTFGSGTRLTVV.

CDR3 DNA: TGTGCCAGCAGCAAATTGGGACAGGGTGTGTCCTCTGGAAACACCATATATTTT. It specifies CASSKLGQGVSSGNTIYF. The chain recombines TRBV21-1 with TRBJ1-3; the tabulated D call, TRBD1, remains unverified against the DNA. TRBV21-1 is deemed a pseudogene. This CDR3 is built from 18 residues.

The V call is TRBV3-1 (or the pseudogene TRBV3-2), the J call TRBJ2-7, with 11 bases lining up with TRBD2. Looked up from germline, CDR1 is LGHDT and CDR2 is YNNKEL (reference sequence). V trimming: 4 bases; J trimming: 4 bases; junction bases outside the gene matches: 6. The CDR3 spans 15 residues. This chain's CDR3 is CASSPTSGSGYEQYF. Here the CDR3 DNA reads TGTGCCAGCAGCCCAACTAGCGGGAGTGGGTACGAGCAGTACTTC.

The gene calls are TRBV7-8 and TRBJ2-7, with 10 bases matching TRBD1. Germline loops: CDR1 SGHVS, CDR2 FQNEAQ. With V trimmed by 1 base and J by 6 bases, 12 bases remained unmatched. The CDR3 is 17 amino acids. CDR3 DNA: TGTGCCAGCAGCTTAGGAATTGGGACAGGGGATCCTGCCGAGCAGTACTTC. It yields the protein CASSLGIGTGDPAEQYF.

This clone was observed a few times. The rearrangement links TRBV5-1 to TRBJ2-3; tentatively, D is TRBD1 (6 bases). V was trimmed by 2 bases and J by 6 bases, leaving 13 bases between them. The CDR3 covers 14 residues. The germline V gene has CDR1 SGHRS and CDR2 YFSETQ. This chain's CDR3 is CASSFGTQADTQYF. CDR3 sequence (DNA): TGCGCCAGCAGCTTTGGGACACAGGCGGATACGCAGTATTTT.

The chain links TRBV27 to TRBJ1-4; the D is unclear. Trimming took 2 bases from V and 3 from J, leaving 16 bases between them. The germline V gene has CDR1 MNHEY and CDR2 SMNVEV (reference sequence). The CDR3 contains 17 residues. The CDR3 region is CASSLRGGIVPNEKLFF. The CDR3 coding sequence is TGTGCCAGCAGTTTACGAGGAGGGATAGTTCCTAATGAAAAACTGTTTTTT.

DNA for the CDR3: TGTGCCAGCAGTTTAGGAGGGGTTCAGCCCCAGCATTTT. This gives the protein CASSLGGVQPQHF. V gene TRBV27 combines with J gene TRBJ1-5, with TRBD1 as a possible D gene (5 bases). This CDR3 region has 13 residues. V was shortened by 2 bases and J by 6 bases, with 8 bases between the two germline ends. Germline V CDR1 and CDR2: MNHEY, SMNVEV (reference sequence).

The chain carries TRBV15 and TRBJ1-5; 12 positions agree with TRBD1. CDR3 length equals 20 residues. Germline CDR1 LNHNV, CDR2 YYDKDF (reference sequence). The ends lost 3 bases at V and 1 base at J; junction bases unmatched: 13. The CDR3 coding sequence is TGTGCCACCAGCAGGGCTATCGGGGACAGGGGGCGCATAAGCAATCAGCCCCAGCATTTT. It is translated as CATSRAIGDRGRISNQPQHF.

The rearrangement links TRBV29-1 to TRBJ1-2, with 7 nucleotides matching TRBD1. V lost 2 bases and J lost 4; bases outside the gene matches: 7. This CDR3 is 14 amino acids long. Germline V gives CDR1 SQVTM, CDR2 ANQGSEA. The CDR3 nucleotides read TGCAGCGTTGAAAACAGGGGCGAAGTCTATGGCTACACCTTC. It translates to CSVENRGEVYGYTF.

This chain uses TRBV13 with TRBJ2-7, with TRBD1 matching over 10 bases. Looked up from germline, CDR1 is PRHDT and CDR2 is FYEKMQ (reference sequence). The CDR3 consists of 16 residues. J was trimmed by 9 bases and V by 0 bases; bases with no gene match: 11. CDR3 sequence: CASSLGPGQGLPGQYF. CDR3 bases: TGTGCCAGCAGCTTAGGTCCGGGACAGGGGTTGCCGGGGCAGTACTTC.

J is TRBJ1-5 and V is TRBV7-8, with 9 positions matching TRBD1. J gave up 1 base and V 5 bases, and 12 bases lay outside the gene matches. CDR3 size: 18 residues. Germline CDR1 reads SGHVS; CDR2 reads FQNEAQ. CDR3 loop: CASSLGTGQGLSNQPQHF. The CDR3 DNA follows: TGTGCCAGCAGCCTAGGTACGGGACAGGGTTTGAGCAATCAGCCCCAGCATTTT.

This sequence joins TRBV7-9 and TRBJ1-2, with TRBD1 as a possible D gene (5 bases). The germline CDR1 and CDR2 sequences are SEHNR and FQNEAQ (reference sequence). The CDR3 is 13 residues long. V was pared by 5 bases and J by 4 bases, with 11 bases between. CDR3 nucleotide sequence: TGTGCCAGCAGCCCAGGGCCGGGCTATGGCTACACCTTC. The encoded protein is CASSPGPGYGYTF.

The chain is built from TRBV7-9 and TRBJ1-1; 8 nucleotides match TRBD1. The V segment lost 1 base and the J segment 1 base; nucleotides outside the gene matches: 14. CDR1 SEHNR and CDR2 FQNEAQ come from the germline V gene (reference sequence). The CDR3 extends over 19 amino acids. The CDR3 DNA reads as TGTGCCAGCAGCTTAGACCGATTATTCACGACAGGGGAGAACACTGAAGCTTTCTTT. Protein product: CASSLDRLFTTGENTEAFF.

In this sample, this clone turned up a few times. This chain uses TRBV7-2 with TRBJ1-2, with 7 bases that match TRBD1. Germline assignment: CDR1 SGHTA and CDR2 FQGNSA. The CDR3 has 16 amino acids. V trimming: 5 bases; J trimming: 7 bases; junction bases outside the gene matches: 16. Here the CDR3 reads CASSLKTEGALIGYTF. The CDR3, as DNA: TGTGCCAGCAGCCTCAAAACTGAGGGGGCGCTAATTGGCTACACCTTC.

This clone was counted a single time. The chain employs TRBV2 and TRBJ1-6; D perhaps matches TRBD1 (6 bases). CDR1 SNHLY and CDR2 FYNNEI come from the germline V gene. V was pared by 6 bases and J by 3 bases, with 12 bases between. The CDR3 totals 15 residues. CDR3 region: CASSQDSLYNSPLHF. In DNA form, the CDR3 reads TGTGCCAGCAGCCAGGACAGCCTCTATAATTCACCCCTCCACTTT.